Following are 24 T cell receptor beta chains from one sample sequenced in a study of T-cell reconstitution after alpha-beta-depleted transplantation in children. The TCRbeta library incorporated unique molecular identifiers. TCRdb reanalysed the PCR reads using MiXCR and keeps one entry per CDR3 protein. Seen here are around 100,000 distinct CDR3 sequences, roughly 7.6% observed once, and the top ten hold about a sixth. The material was PBMCs, obtained before TCRalphabeta/CD19-depleted stem cell transplant. Receptor source: a boy under 10 years old with acute lymphoblastic leukemia, due to receive a stem cell transplant.

The chain uses TRBV7-9 and TRBJ1-2; D is perhaps TRBD1 (5 bases). The CDR3 length is 15 residues. The V gene lost 1 base and the J gene lost 6 bases, with 15 bases spanning the gap. The germline V gene has CDR1 SEHNR and CDR2 FQNEAQ (reference sequence). In DNA form, the CDR3 reads TGTGCCAGCAGCTTAGATTATAGACCGGGGGATGGCTACACCTTC. Translation: CASSLDYRPGDGYTF.

A few counts support this clonotype. This sequence joins TRBV12-3 or TRBV12-4 and TRBJ1-5, with 7 positions matching TRBD1. V shed 4 bases and J 3 bases; nucleotides not matched to a gene: 3. The CDR3 contains 14 residues. The CDR3 DNA reads as TGTGCCAGCAGTTCCGGGACAGACAATCAGCCCCAGCATTTT. Protein product: CASSSGTDNQPQHF.

This clonotype was detected ten times or more. V and J are TRBV12-5 and TRBJ2-5; D is perhaps TRBD1 (6 bases). CDR3 length: 14 amino acids. Trimming left V 9 bases short and J 1 base short, with 15 bases between. Germline values: CDR1 LGHNT, CDR2 FRNRAP. The CDR3 nucleotides read TGTGCTAGAAGACAGGACGCGGTCCAAGAGACCCAGTACTTC. This translates into CARRQDAVQETQYF.

The gene calls are TRBV12-3 or TRBV12-4 and TRBJ2-1; 13 bases line up with TRBD2. The V and J ends lost 1 base and 9 bases, in that order; junction bases with no gene match: 9. The CDR3 loop spans 17 amino acids. DNA for the CDR3: TGTGCCAGCAGTTTAGTCCCGGGAACTAGCGGGGGGGGTGAGCAGTTCTTC. Encoded protein: CASSLVPGTSGGGEQFF.

The table lists this clonotype with many counts. The chain joins TRBV15 to TRBJ2-3; no reliable D call. The CDR3 sequence is 11 residues long. The ends were cut back, 5 bases at V and 4 bases at J, with 4 bases in the middle. Germline values: CDR1 LNHNV, CDR2 YYDKDF (reference sequence). The CDR3 reads CATSGADTQYF. CDR3 nucleotides: TGTGCCACCAGCGGGGCAGATACGCAGTATTTT.

In this sample, this clonotype turned up many times. The chain is built from TRBV10-3 and TRBJ2-1; unclear D gene. Trimming took 4 bases from V and 5 from J, leaving 18 bases between them. Germline CDR1 is ENHRY and CDR2 is SYGVKD. The CDR3 is made up of 16 amino acids. CDR3 sequence reads: CAISARAESNNNEQFF. The DNA of the CDR3 is TGTGCCATCAGTGCCCGGGCGGAGAGCAACAACAATGAGCAGTTCTTC.

This clonotype was observed at least ten times. The chain links TRBV7-2 to TRBJ2-7; D uncertain. The CDR3 extends over 13 amino acids. Per germline, CDR1 SGHTA and CDR2 FQGNSA. The V gene lost 5 bases and the J gene lost 2 bases, with 10 bases spanning the gap. CDR3 protein: CASSLTDPYEQYF. The CDR3 region has the DNA TGTGCCAGCAGCCTCACCGATCCCTACGAGCAGTACTTC. The complete variable domain, with remaining parts taken from reference TRBV7-2 and TRBJ2-7, reads GAGVSQSPSNKVTEKGKDVELRCDPISGHTALYWYRQSLGQGLEFLIYFQGNSAPDKSGLPSDRFSAERTGGSVSTLTIQRTQQEDSAVYLCASSLTDPYEQYFGPGTRLTVT.

The V call is TRBV4-1, the J call TRBJ2-1; TRBD2 agrees at 8 bases. CDR3 size: 15 residues. Germline V gene sequence: CDR1 MGHRA, CDR2 YSYEKL. V was clipped by 6 bases and J by 10 bases; unmatched bases: 14. CDR3 amino acids: CASRPGLVGRGEQFF. The CDR3 nucleotides read TGCGCCAGCAGACCGGGACTAGTGGGCCGGGGAGAGCAGTTCTTC.

This clonotype has a count of ten or more. This rearrangement joins TRBV6-5 to TRBJ1-1; tentative D call: TRBD1 (5 bases). The germline V and J ends were trimmed by 6 bases and 4 bases, with 12 bases remaining between them. CDR1 and CDR2 from the germline V gene are MNHEY and SVGAGI. The CDR3 covers 13 residues. The CDR3 here is CASSSGGTTEAFF. Written as DNA, the CDR3 is TGTGCCAGCAGCTCGGGGGGAACCACTGAAGCTTTCTTT.

The chain combines TRBV5-4 with TRBJ2-3, with TRBD2 identical over 10 bases. CDR1 and CDR2 (germline): SGHNT, YYREEE (reference sequence). The CDR3 extends over 16 amino acids. J was trimmed by 5 bases and V by 3 bases; bases with no gene match: 9. This chain's CDR3 is CASSSGGTSEVDTQYF. For the CDR3, the DNA is TGTGCCAGCAGCTCCGGGGGGACTAGCGAAGTAGATACGCAGTATTTT. The full variable domain, in which reference TRBV5-4 and TRBJ2-3 provide the parts outside the CDR3, is ETGVTQSPTHLIKTRGQQVTLRCSSQSGHNTVSWYQQALGQGPQFIFQYYREEENGRGNFPPRFSGLQFPNYSSELNVNALELDDSALYLCASSSGGTSEVDTQYFGPGTRLTVL.

This clonotype was seen a few times. The CDR3 loop is CATSDPRTGVTGELFF. CDR3 DNA: TGTGCCACCAGTGATCCCCGGACAGGGGTGACCGGGGAGCTGTTTTTT. This chain connects TRBV24-1 to TRBJ2-2; TRBD1 aligns across 9 bases. V shed 3 bases and J 5 bases; nucleotides not matched to a gene: 6. The CDR3 has 16 amino acids. Per germline, CDR1 KGHDR and CDR2 SFDVKD.

In its sample, this clonotype was seen a few times. The chain is built from TRBV27 and TRBJ1-4; TRBD1 might be the D (6 bases). CDR3 length: 14 residues. Between the trimmed V and J ends, which lost 4 bases and 7 bases, there was a span of 13 bases. CDR1 and CDR2 (germline): MNHEY, SMNVEV (reference sequence). The CDR3 DNA reads as TGTGCCAGCAGTTCGGACAGCCTGAGTGAAAAACTGTTTTTT. Protein sequence: CASSSDSLSEKLFF.

This clonotype was found many times. The rearrangement joins TRBV7-8 to TRBJ1-1, with D unresolved. Trimming pared 5 bases from V and 4 bases from J, leaving 8 bases between. The CDR3 runs to 12 residues. The germline V gene has CDR1 SGHVS and CDR2 FQNEAQ. CDR3: CASSRVGTEAFF. CDR3 nucleotides: TGTGCCAGCAGCAGGGTGGGCACTGAAGCTTTCTTT.

V usage is TRBV12-5 and J usage is TRBJ1-1; D perhaps matches TRBD1 (5 bases). The length of the CDR3 is 16 residues. Per germline, CDR1 LGHNT and CDR2 FRNRAP. Trimming took off 2 bases at V and 6 bases at J, with 19 bases between the two ends. DNA of the CDR3: TGTGCTAGTGGTTTGAGACAGACCCTTATAGGCGCTGAAGCTTTCTTT. Its protein is CASGLRQTLIGAEAFF.

This clonotype came up many times. The gene calls are TRBV14 and TRBJ2-7; no reliable D call. Germline V gene lookup returns CDR1 SGHDN and CDR2 FVKESK. V was pared by 0 bases and J by 4 bases, with 4 bases between. There are 12 residues in the CDR3. The CDR3: CASSQDNYEQYF. The CDR3 DNA sequence: TGTGCCAGCAGCCAAGATAATTACGAGCAGTACTTC.

There are a few counts of this clonotype. The V and J genes are TRBV27 and TRBJ1-2, with 7 positions matching TRBD1. The ends lost 3 bases at V and 5 bases at J; junction bases unmatched: 12. Germline V gene data show CDR1 as MNHEY and CDR2 as SMNVEV (reference sequence). The CDR3 runs to 16 residues. The CDR3 here is CASSFTGASRVYGYTF. The CDR3 DNA is TGTGCCAGCAGTTTCACAGGGGCCTCCCGGGTGTATGGCTACACCTTC.

The sample holds many counts of this clonotype. This rearrangement joins TRBV12-3 or TRBV12-4 to TRBJ2-1; 7 bases align to TRBD2. CDR3 length equals 16 residues. V shed 7 bases and J 4 bases; nucleotides not matched to a gene: 13. In DNA, the CDR3 is TGTGCCAGCAAGCTCGTCGGGGGGTTAGGGTACAATGAGCAGTTCTTC. It yields the protein CASKLVGGLGYNEQFF.

The CDR3 sequence: CASSDRDSVPNEKLFF. The CDR3 DNA follows: TGTGCCAGCAGCGATCGGGACAGCGTCCCTAATGAAAAACTGTTTTTT. This chain links TRBV7-2 with TRBJ1-4; 7 nucleotides agree with TRBD1. Trimming at V came to 5 bases and at J to 3 bases, leaving 9 bases not matched to a gene. This CDR3 is 16 amino acids long. Looked up from germline, CDR1 is SGHTA and CDR2 is FQGNSA.

This clonotype was observed many times. The genes are TRBV6-5 and TRBJ2-3; 8 bases map to TRBD1. The CDR3 has 15 residues. Germline trimming cut 2 bases from V and 5 bases from J; bases unmatched to any gene: 6. From germline, CDR1 is MNHEY and CDR2 SVGAGI. The CDR3 DNA follows: TGTGCCAGCAGTTACCGGACAGGGTTAGTAGATACGCAGTATTTT. Translating gives CASSYRTGLVDTQYF.

This clonotype has ten or more counts. The J gene is TRBJ2-3, the V gene TRBV4-2; 7 bases match TRBD2. J gave up 8 bases and V 0 bases, and 8 bases lay outside the gene matches. This CDR3 region has 15 residues. Germline V lookup: CDR1 LGHNA, CDR2 YNFKEQ. CDR3 in DNA: TGTGCCAGCAGCCAAGACGAGGGGAGGGGTAGTACGCAGTATTTT. Encoded protein: CASSQDEGRGSTQYF.

The chain employs TRBV4-1 and TRBJ1-1; no reliable D call. The CDR3 totals 15 residues. Germline lookup yields CDR1 MGHRA and CDR2 YSYEKL. Trimming took 3 bases from V and 1 from J, leaving 12 bases between them. The CDR3 region has the DNA TGCGCCAGCAGCCAGTCCTTCCCGGGGAACACTGAAGCTTTCTTT. Residues: CASSQSFPGNTEAFF.

This clonotype was seen more than once but under ten times. The chain joins TRBV5-4 to TRBJ2-1; TRBD1 is a possible D gene (5 bases). This CDR3 is built from 15 residues. V lost 3 bases to trimming and J lost 7 bases, with 17 bases between them. Germline V gene data show CDR1 as SGHNT and CDR2 as YYREEE (reference sequence). Here the CDR3 reads CASSSNGAFGNEQFF. The CDR3 DNA follows: TGTGCCAGCAGCTCCAATGGGGCGTTCGGGAATGAGCAGTTCTTC.

By share, this clonotype counts as medium-sized (0.01 to 0.1%). This chain joins TRBV7-7 and TRBJ2-7; D may be TRBD1 or TRBD2 (5 bases each). Deletions cut 1 base from V and 6 bases from J, with 16 bases between. The CDR3 is 15 residues long. CDR1 and CDR2 (germline): SSHAT, FNYEAQ (reference sequence). In DNA, the CDR3 is TGTGCCAGCAGCTTAGGGGACGGTGACCTAACCGAGCAGTACTTC. It encodes CASSLGDGDLTEQYF.

This clonotype was detected many times. This chain uses TRBV6-1 with TRBJ1-4; tentatively, D is TRBD1 (6 bases). CDR1 and CDR2 (germline): MNHNS, SASEGT. V dropped 2 bases and J dropped 6 bases, with 10 bases sitting between them. The CDR3 spans 14 residues. DNA of the CDR3: TGTGCCAGCAGTGAATCAGGGGCCTATGAAAAACTGTTTTTT. It codes for CASSESGAYEKLFF.